A single sample gave rise to the 26 T cell receptor beta chains below, sequenced in a study of blood T cell repertoires in COVID-19 (dated by TCRdb to about 2020). Library method: the immunoSEQ multiplex PCR assay. TCRdb mirrors the immuneACCESS table, restricted to in-frame sequences. Some clones are absent from its copies; in checked studies, under half trace to an unresolved V gene, and the reason for the others is unknown. The sample data list about 240,000 clones, and 80% to 85% of these were observed just once. Together, the top ten hold 9.5% to 15% of the sample. What was sequenced was peripheral blood. The receptors stem from a woman aged 60-75 years with active or convalescent COVID-19.

V gene TRBV29-1 combines with J gene TRBJ1-1, with no clear D. Trimming cost V 4 bases and J 1 base, with 13 bases left between them. Germline CDR1 reads SQVTM; CDR2 reads ANQGSEA. This CDR3 contains 14 residues. CDR3 region: CSVVPTGGNTEAFF. Written as DNA, the CDR3 is TGCAGCGTTGTCCCCACTGGTGGGAACACTGAAGCTTTCTTT.

This clone showed up just once. The chain employs TRBV3-1 (or the pseudogene TRBV3-2) and TRBJ1-2; 7 positions match TRBD1. Germline-derived CDR1 and CDR2 are LGHDT and YNNKEL (reference sequence). This CDR3 is built from 15 residues. After removal of 6 bases from V and 4 bases from J, the junction contained 11 bases not matched to a gene. CDR3 loop: CASRGGGSVGYGYTF. The CDR3 region has the DNA TGTGCCAGCAGAGGGGGCGGGTCAGTGGGCTATGGCTACACCTTC.

The V and J genes are TRBV30 and TRBJ1-2; D gene unclear. Germline lookup yields CDR1 GTSNPN and CDR2 SVGIG (reference sequence). V lost 2 bases and J 4 bases, leaving 8 bases between the germline ends. This CDR3 has 12 residues. The CDR3 region is CAWSLNPYGYTF. The CDR3 coding sequence is TGTGCCTGGAGTTTAAATCCCTATGGCTACACCTTC.

This clone was observed a single time. This rearrangement joins TRBV3-1 (or the pseudogene TRBV3-2) to TRBJ1-5; 8 bases map to TRBD1. Germline loops: CDR1 LGHDT, CDR2 YNNKEL (reference sequence). V gave up 5 bases and J gave up 2 bases; unmatched junction bases: 5. The length of the CDR3 is 15 residues. The CDR3 spells CASSTGGVGNQPQHF. CDR3 coding DNA: TGTGCCAGCAGCACAGGGGGAGTGGGCAATCAGCCCCAGCATTTT.

This chain connects TRBV2 to TRBJ1-4; D unclear. Per the germline V gene, CDR1 is SNHLY and CDR2 is FYNNEI. V was pared by 7 bases and J by 4 bases, with 10 bases between. The CDR3 has 13 amino acids. CDR3: CASTGIRNEKLFF. CDR3 nucleotides: TGTGCCAGCACCGGTATACGTAATGAAAAACTGTTTTTT. Combining the CDR3 with reference TRBV2 and TRBJ1-4 gives the whole variable domain EPEVTQTPSHQVTQMGQEVILRCVPISNHLYFYWYRQILGQKVEFLVSFYNNEISEKSEIFDDQFSVERPDGSNFTLKIRSTKLEDSAMYFCASTGIRNEKLFFGSGTQLSVL.

This chain joins TRBV18 and TRBJ1-5; 9 bases agree with TRBD1. Germline assignment: CDR1 KGHSH and CDR2 LQKENI. V shed 2 bases, J shed 7 bases, and the junction held 9 bases outside the gene matches. The CDR3 sequence is 16 residues long. CDR3 amino acids: CASSPGTGTGIQPQHF. For the CDR3, the DNA is TGTGCCAGCTCACCAGGAACTGGGACAGGGATCCAGCCCCAGCATTTT.

The chain uses TRBV7-9 and TRBJ2-3; D possibly corresponds to TRBD1 (6 bases). This CDR3 is built from 17 residues. Germline assignment: CDR1 SEHNR and CDR2 FQNEAQ (reference sequence). Trimming stripped 1 base from V and 2 bases from J, with 16 bases between. CDR3: CASSLGSRTDYTDTQYF. The CDR3 coding sequence is TGTGCCAGCAGCTTAGGTTCACGGACAGACTACACAGATACGCAGTATTTT.

The chain links TRBV7-9 to TRBJ2-3; tentatively, D is TRBD1 (5 bases). The CDR3 totals 13 residues. Germline CDR1 is SEHNR and CDR2 is FQNEAQ (reference sequence). Trimming stripped 8 bases from V and 0 bases from J, with 9 bases between. The CDR3 region has the DNA TGTGCCAGCTTAAGGGGTAGCACAGATACGCAGTATTTT. It is translated as CASLRGSTDTQYF.

This clone turned up a few times. This chain uses TRBV9 with TRBJ1-2; TRBD1 might be the D (5 bases). CDR1 and CDR2 from the germline V gene are SGDLS and YYNGEE. Trimming shortened V by 0 bases and J by 1 base, and 13 bases separated the two germline ends. The CDR3 covers 16 residues. In DNA, the CDR3 is TGTGCCAGCAGCGTAGGGGGCGCAGGCCATAACTATGGCTACACCTTC. This gives the protein CASSVGGAGHNYGYTF. Complete variable domain (other parts from reference TRBV9 and TRBJ1-2): DSGVTQTPKHLITATGQRVTLRCSPRSGDLSVYWYQQSLDQGLQFLIQYYNGEERAKGNILERFSAQQFPDLHSELNLSSLELGDSALYFCASSVGGAGHNYGYTFGSGTRLTVV.

This clone was found once. The chain employs TRBV7-3 and TRBJ2-1; possibly TRBD2 for D (5 bases). V was cut by 1 base and J by 15 bases, with 10 bases left in between. The CDR3 loop spans 11 amino acids. Germline loops: CDR1 SGHTA, CDR2 FQGTGA. The CDR3 sequence is CASSLRRTLFF. The CDR3 nucleotides are TGTGCCAGCAGCTTAAGGAGGACGCTGTTCTTC.

The chain combines TRBV19 with TRBJ2-3; 7 bases align to TRBD2. CDR1 and CDR2 (germline): LNHDA, SQIVND (reference sequence). The CDR3 covers 15 residues. Trimming at V came to 1 base and at J to 4 bases, leaving 5 bases not matched to a gene. In DNA form, the CDR3 reads TGTGCCAGTAGTATAGGGGGAGGGAGGGCAGATACGCAGTATTTT. Its protein is CASSIGGGRADTQYF.

DNA for the CDR3: TGCGCCAGCAGCCCGGCACAGGGTGGCTACACCTTC. Its translation: CASSPAQGGYTF. The chain combines TRBV4-3 with TRBJ1-2, with a tentative D call TRBD1 (6 bases). Germline V gene sequence: CDR1 LGHNA, CDR2 YSLEER. The CDR3 is 12 residues long. Trimming left V 4 bases short and J 7 bases short, with 10 bases between.

The V call is TRBV6-2 or TRBV6-3, the J call TRBJ2-7; TRBD1 agrees at 8 bases. Germline-derived CDR1 and CDR2 are MNHEY and SVGEGT. The CDR3 has 14 residues. V lost 4 bases and J lost 4; bases outside the gene matches: 6. CDR3 sequence (DNA): TGTGCCAGCAGTTTGGAACAGGGGGGTTACGAGCAGTACTTC. The encoded protein is CASSLEQGGYEQYF.

CDR3 nucleotides: TGCGCCAGCAGTGAGGGACAGGGGAGTCAGCCCCAGCATTTT. Its translation is CASSEGQGSQPQHF. This rearrangement joins TRBV10-1 to TRBJ1-5; 9 bases are a match to TRBD1. The germline V gene has CDR1 WNHNN and CDR2 SYGVQD (reference sequence). Trimming at V came to 2 bases and at J to 6 bases, leaving 2 bases not matched to a gene. This CDR3 has 14 amino acids.

The rearrangement uses TRBV4-3 and TRBJ2-1; the match to TRBD2 covers 11 bases. After removal of 4 bases from V and 1 base from J, the junction contained 3 bases not matched to a gene. Looked up from germline, CDR1 is LGHNA and CDR2 is YSLEER. The CDR3 is made up of 16 amino acids. CDR3 DNA sequence: TGCGCCAGCAGCCCCCGACTAGCGGGGTCCTACAATGAGCAGTTCTTC. Translated: CASSPRLAGSYNEQFF.

The chain couples TRBV29-1 to TRBJ1-1; 10 positions match TRBD1. The CDR3 spans 13 residues. The V gene's germline CDR1 is SQVTM and CDR2 ANQGSEA. CDR3 sequence: CSGTGDMNTEAFF. In nucleotides, the CDR3 is TGCTCCGGGACAGGGGACATGAACACTGAAGCTTTCTTT.

This clone was counted a single time. The rearrangement links TRBV12-5 to TRBJ2-5; D ambiguous. The CDR3 covers 12 residues. V gave up 1 base and J gave up 3 bases, with 3 bases separating them. Germline CDR1 reads LGHNT; CDR2 reads FRNRAP. CDR3 DNA: TGTGCTAGTGGTTTGGCGGAAGAGACCCAGTACTTC. It yields the protein CASGLAEETQYF.

This rearrangement joins TRBV6-6 to TRBJ2-3, with 13 bases fitting TRBD2. CDR3 size: 16 residues. Germline assignment: CDR1 MNHNY and CDR2 SVGAGI (reference sequence). With V trimmed by 7 bases and J by 2 bases, 6 bases remained unmatched. CDR3 residues: CASTRTSGGNTDTQYF. The CDR3, as DNA: TGTGCCAGCACCCGGACTAGCGGGGGCAACACAGATACGCAGTATTTT.

The chain carries TRBV10-2 and TRBJ2-1; 8 bases fit TRBD1. After removal of 4 bases from V and 1 base from J, the junction contained 6 bases not matched to a gene. CDR1 and CDR2 (germline): WSHSY, SAAADI. The CDR3 runs 16 residues. CDR3 sequence reads: CASSVPGTGSYNEQFF. In DNA, the CDR3 is TGCGCCAGCAGTGTCCCCGGGACAGGATCCTACAATGAGCAGTTCTTC.

The chain recombines TRBV7-2 with TRBJ2-3; the match to TRBD2 covers 9 bases. The J segment lost 2 bases and the V segment lost 5 bases, leaving 8 bases of the junction unmatched. The CDR3 loop spans 16 amino acids. Per the germline V gene, CDR1 is SGHTA and CDR2 is FQGNSA. CDR3 amino acids: CASSTQAGGITDTQYF. The CDR3 DNA reads as TGTGCCAGCAGCACCCAAGCGGGGGGCATCACAGATACGCAGTATTTT.

The chain is built from TRBV5-1 and TRBJ1-5, with 7 bases aligning to TRBD1. The CDR3 has 14 residues. Germline V gives CDR1 SGHRS, CDR2 YFSETQ. Germline trimming cut 2 bases from V and 7 bases from J; bases unmatched to any gene: 6. The CDR3 reads CASSLETGNQPQHF. DNA for the CDR3: TGCGCCAGCAGCTTAGAGACAGGGAACCAGCCCCAGCATTTT.

The chain recombines TRBV19 with TRBJ1-6; tentatively, D is TRBD1 (6 bases). In germline, CDR1 is LNHDA, CDR2 SQIVND (reference sequence). V was pared by 5 bases and J by 8 bases, with 10 bases between. The CDR3 has 13 amino acids. The DNA for the CDR3 is TGTGCCAGTAGTCAGGGGACATATTCACCCCTCCACTTT. This sequence encodes CASSQGTYSPLHF.

V gene TRBV6-1 combines with J gene TRBJ2-1; D unclear. CDR3 length: 12 amino acids. Germline V gene data show CDR1 as MNHNS and CDR2 as SASEGT. Trimming took 1 base from V and 5 from J, leaving 3 bases between them. The CDR3 sequence is CASSEGNNEQFF. CDR3 coding DNA: TGTGCCAGCAGTGAAGGTAACAATGAGCAGTTCTTC.

CDR3 DNA: TGTGCCAGCTCACCACGGACAGGGGGAAATGAAAAACTGTTTTTT. Protein: CASSPRTGGNEKLFF. The J gene is TRBJ1-4, the V gene TRBV18; 10 bases align to TRBD1. V was clipped by 1 base and J by 5 bases; unmatched bases: 1. This CDR3 has 15 residues. CDR1 is KGHSH and CDR2 is LQKENI in the germline V gene.

This chain connects TRBV3-1 (or the pseudogene TRBV3-2) to TRBJ1-1; D ambiguous. Germline V gene lookup returns CDR1 LGHDT and CDR2 YNNKEL (reference sequence). The CDR3 spans 14 residues. The V end lost 0 bases, the J end lost 3 bases, and 8 bases lay between the germline ends. CDR3 protein: CASSQDNRDTEAFF. CDR3 DNA sequence: TGTGCCAGCAGCCAAGATAACCGGGACACTGAAGCTTTCTTT.

This rearrangement joins TRBV3-1 (or the pseudogene TRBV3-2) to TRBJ1-1, with D unclear. The V end was cut by 4 bases, the J end by 6 bases, with 15 bases between. Germline V CDR1 and CDR2: LGHDT, YNNKEL (reference sequence). The CDR3 length is 14 residues. The CDR3 sequence: CASSPSLSRPEAFF. As DNA, the CDR3 is TGTGCCAGCAGCCCATCCCTATCGCGCCCTGAAGCTTTCTTT.